Below are 24 T cell receptor beta chains sequenced from a single sample in a study of vaccination effects on CD4 cells after COVID-19. Method: immunoSEQ multiplex PCR; TCRdb's copy keeps in-frame clones and lacks some. This table holds more than 20,000 clones, about three quarters found once. These receptors lack a known antigen. Pools of viral peptides were used by the ViraFEST assay to expand antigen-specific CD4+ T cells ahead of sequencing. Following an approximately 11-day culture, CD4+ T cells were purified. Vaccine recipients, nucleocapsid antibody negative, had no prior SARS-CoV-2 infection. The sample here was CD4+ T cells from PBMCs cultured with SARS-CoV-2 spike peptides, taken before COVID-19 vaccination. The receptors originated from a human donor who received a COVID-19 vaccine.

The chain couples TRBV9 to TRBJ2-6; a possible D gene is TRBD1 (5 bases). V was pared by 3 bases and J by 0 bases, with 16 bases between. The CDR3 contains 18 residues. Germline assignment: CDR1 SGDLS and CDR2 YYNGEE. In nucleotides, the CDR3 is TGTGCCAGCAGCGATACAGGAACAGCCCCCTCTGGGGCCAACGTCCTGACTTTC. Amino acid sequence: CASSDTGTAPSGANVLTF.

This chain uses TRBV5-1 with TRBJ2-3; D may be TRBD1 or TRBD2 (5 bases each). The CDR3 has 13 residues. Germline V lookup: CDR1 SGHRS, CDR2 YFSETQ. Trimming took off 2 bases at V and 3 bases at J, with 7 bases between the two ends. This CDR3 reads CASSLWGTDTQYF. CDR3 DNA sequence: TGCGCCAGCAGCTTATGGGGGACAGATACGCAGTATTTT.

The chain has TRBV20-1 and TRBJ2-2; D gene unclear. Trimming pared 4 bases from V and 5 bases from J, leaving 5 bases between. Germline CDR1 reads DFQATT; CDR2 reads SNEGSKA (reference sequence). This CDR3 is 11 amino acids long. CDR3 DNA: TGCAGTGCTACCGAAACCGGGGAGCTGTTTTTT. Translating it yields CSATETGELFF.

This clone turned up a few times. The chain links TRBV5-4 to TRBJ1-2; tentative D call: TRBD1 (6 bases). V was trimmed by 3 bases and J by 3 bases, leaving 9 bases between them. This CDR3 contains 13 residues. Germline CDR1 and CDR2: SGHNT and YYREEE (reference sequence). The CDR3 DNA follows: TGTGCCAGCAGCTCGCGACAGGACTATGGCTACACCTTC. Translated, it gives CASSSRQDYGYTF.

The table lists this clone with a few counts. The V call is TRBV27, the J call TRBJ2-7; TRBD2 matches at 12 bases. The CDR3 loop spans 14 amino acids. With 5 bases clipped from V and 7 bases from J, the junction kept 6 bases outside the gene matches. Germline V lookup: CDR1 MNHEY, CDR2 SMNVEV (reference sequence). DNA for the CDR3: TGTGCCAGCAGTCTAGCGGGAGGGCCGGGGGAGCAGTACTTC. It is translated as CASSLAGGPGEQYF.

The CDR3 nucleotides are TGCGCCAGCAGCTTGCCGGACAGGGGAGATACGCAGTATTTT. This sequence encodes CASSLPDRGDTQYF. This chain uses TRBV5-1 with TRBJ2-3; 9 bases agree with TRBD1. The CDR3 totals 14 residues. The V and J ends lost 1 base and 5 bases, in that order; junction bases with no gene match: 2. Germline loops: CDR1 SGHRS, CDR2 YFSETQ.

The V call is TRBV29-1, the J call TRBJ1-5, with no clear D. Germline lookup yields CDR1 SQVTM and CDR2 ANQGSEA. V was pared by 3 bases and J by 6 bases, with 12 bases between. This CDR3 contains 13 residues. CDR3 in amino acids: CSVDIGLGQPQHF. CDR3 DNA: TGCAGCGTTGACATAGGGTTGGGTCAGCCCCAGCATTTT.

V and J are TRBV6-5 and TRBJ2-7; 8 bases agree with TRBD2. The germline V gene encodes CDR1 MNHEY and CDR2 SVGAGI. V gave up 2 bases and J gave up 2 bases; unmatched junction bases: 5. The CDR3 length is 15 residues. The CDR3 spells CASSYDGTRTYEQYF. CDR3 in DNA: TGTGCCAGCAGTTACGACGGGACTAGGACCTACGAGCAGTACTTC.

The chain has TRBV7-8 and TRBJ2-7; a possible D gene is TRBD1 (6 bases). This CDR3 contains 14 residues. The germline V gene has CDR1 SGHVS and CDR2 FQNEAQ. V gave up 5 bases and J gave up 4 bases, with 15 bases separating them. The CDR3 DNA sequence: TGTGCCAGCAGCACACAAGGACAGTTGTACGAGCAGTACTTC. Translation: CASSTQGQLYEQYF.

The chain recombines TRBV12-3 or TRBV12-4 with TRBJ2-1, with a possible D match to TRBD1 (5 bases). CDR3 size: 13 residues. V lost 9 bases, J lost 7 bases, and 16 bases lay in between. The CDR3 sequence is CASDSTLSNEQFF. In DNA, the CDR3 is TGTGCCAGTGACAGTACCCTTTCGAATGAGCAGTTCTTC.

The chain joins TRBV4-1 to TRBJ1-2; D possibly corresponds to TRBD1 (5 bases). This CDR3 contains 15 residues. V lost 0 bases to trimming and J lost 7 bases, with 15 bases between them. From germline, CDR1 is MGHRA and CDR2 YSYEKL. This chain's CDR3 is CASSQDSTGGGGYTF. In nucleotides, the CDR3 is TGCGCCAGCAGCCAAGATTCTACCGGGGGGGGTGGCTACACCTTC.

This clone is labeled medium-sized. This sequence joins TRBV2 and TRBJ1-5; D gene ambiguous. Germline-derived CDR1 and CDR2 are SNHLY and FYNNEI. This CDR3 is built from 12 residues. V gave up 5 bases and J gave up 6 bases, with 8 bases separating them. The chain's CDR3 is CASSPPGQPQHF. The CDR3 nucleotides read TGTGCCAGCAGTCCCCCGGGTCAGCCCCAGCATTTT.

V gene TRBV4-1 combines with J gene TRBJ2-3, with D perhaps TRBD2 (6 bases). The CDR3 loop spans 16 amino acids. Germline CDR1 reads MGHRA; CDR2 reads YSYEKL. V shed 2 bases and J shed 2 bases, with 14 bases lying between them. DNA of the CDR3: TGCGCCAGCAGCCAATGGCGGGGTTCGGCCACAGATACGCAGTATTTT. Translation gives CASSQWRGSATDTQYF.

This chain joins TRBV5-6 and TRBJ2-6; D not certain. This CDR3 contains 16 residues. Between the trimmed V and J ends, which lost 0 bases and 4 bases, there was a span of 11 bases. The germline V gene has CDR1 SGHDT and CDR2 YYEEEE. The CDR3 reads CASSLVLVSGANVLTF. DNA of the CDR3: TGTGCCAGCAGCTTGGTCTTGGTGAGCGGGGCCAACGTCCTGACTTTC.

The chain employs TRBV5-1 and TRBJ1-3, with D hard to call. The CDR3 length is 14 residues. Trimming removed 2 bases from V and 4 bases from J, with 10 bases in between. CDR1 SGHRS and CDR2 YFSETQ come from the germline V gene. The CDR3 is CASSLGSSGNTIYF. The CDR3 DNA follows: TGCGCCAGCAGCTTAGGCTCGAGCGGAAACACCATATATTTT.

This chain joins TRBV6-5 and TRBJ2-1; D is perhaps TRBD2 (5 bases). The CDR3 extends over 14 amino acids. V was trimmed by 7 bases and J by 6 bases, leaving 16 bases between them. CDR1 MNHEY and CDR2 SVGAGI come from the germline V gene. CDR3 DNA: TGTGCCAGCACAAAGTCGGGGAGCTTCAATGAGCAGTTCTTC. This gives the protein CASTKSGSFNEQFF.

This clone showed up just once. This chain uses TRBV18 with TRBJ2-4; 7 nucleotides align to TRBD2. Trimming cost V 0 bases and J 3 bases; bases outside gene matches: 5. The CDR3 runs to 16 residues. Germline V gives CDR1 KGHSH, CDR2 LQKENI. This chain's CDR3 is CASSPPTGGVKNIQYF. CDR3 nucleotide sequence: TGTGCCAGCTCACCACCGACGGGGGGAGTCAAAAACATTCAGTACTTC.

This clone was seen once. J is TRBJ2-5 and V is TRBV3-1 (or the pseudogene TRBV3-2); perhaps TRBD2 as D (5 bases). Trimming pared 1 base from V and 5 bases from J, leaving 8 bases between. The CDR3 sequence is 13 residues long. In germline, CDR1 is LGHDT, CDR2 YNNKEL (reference sequence). In DNA form, the CDR3 reads TGTGCCAGCAGCCAAGCCGGGGTGGAGACCCAGTACTTC. Amino acids: CASSQAGVETQYF.

Only one count was recorded for this clone. V usage is TRBV9 and J usage is TRBJ2-5, with 7 nucleotides matching TRBD2. Looked up from germline, CDR1 is SGDLS and CDR2 is YYNGEE. With V trimmed by 0 bases and J by 5 bases, 13 bases remained unmatched. The CDR3 contains 17 residues. The CDR3 DNA is TGTGCCAGCAGCGTAGTTGAGCGGGACTCCGGTTTGGAGACCCAGTACTTC. Its protein is CASSVVERDSGLETQYF.

This chain connects TRBV5-1 to TRBJ1-5; 7 bases fit TRBD1. V was clipped by 1 base and J by 6 bases; unmatched bases: 7. Germline loops: CDR1 SGHRS, CDR2 YFSETQ. The length of the CDR3 is 15 residues. CDR3 amino acids: CASSLQGYRGQPQHF. The DNA for the CDR3 is TGCGCCAGCAGCTTGCAGGGTTACAGGGGTCAGCCCCAGCATTTT. Filled out from reference TRBV5-1 and TRBJ1-5, the complete variable domain reads KAGVTQTPRYLIKTRGQQVTLSCSPISGHRSVSWYQQTPGQGLQFLFEYFSETQRNKGNFPGRFSGRQFSNSRSEMNVSTLELGDSALYLCASSLQGYRGQPQHFGDGTRLSIL.

This clone was found a few times. The V and J genes are TRBV6-4 and TRBJ1-6; D is uncertain. The CDR3 covers 13 residues. The germline V gene encodes CDR1 MRHNA and CDR2 SNTAGT. The CDR3 DNA is TGTGGAGCAGTCAACGTTTTACGGTCACCCCTCCACTTT. Translating gives CGAVNVLRSPLHF.

In this sample, this clone turned up a few times. The chain links TRBV5-1 to TRBJ2-7; the D gene is possibly TRBD1 (5 bases). This CDR3 is 15 amino acids long. Trimming removed 1 base at V and 0 bases at J, with 11 bases between. Germline V gene data show CDR1 as SGHRS and CDR2 as YFSETQ. In nucleotides, the CDR3 is TGCGCCAGCAGCTTGACCCCAGGGTACTCCTACGAGCAGTACTTC. It codes for CASSLTPGYSYEQYF.

This clone appeared a few times. This chain joins TRBV7-8 and TRBJ2-7; possibly TRBD2 for D (5 bases). This CDR3 contains 15 residues. V gave up 5 bases and J gave up 0 bases, with 14 bases separating them. Germline V gene sequence: CDR1 SGHVS, CDR2 FQNEAQ. CDR3 loop: CASSPRRTISYEQYF. The DNA for the CDR3 is TGTGCCAGCAGCCCTAGGAGGACCATCTCCTACGAGCAGTACTTC. The complete variable domain, with remaining parts taken from reference TRBV7-8 and TRBJ2-7, reads GAGVSQSPRYKVAKRGQDVALRCDPISGHVSLFWYQQALGQGPEFLTYFQNEAQLDKSGLPSDRFFAERPEGSVSTLKIQRTQQEDSAVYLCASSPRRTISYEQYFGPGTRLTVT.

The chain uses TRBV3-1 (or the pseudogene TRBV3-2) and TRBJ2-1; 13 bases align to TRBD2. The CDR3 spans 16 residues. The germline CDR1 and CDR2 sequences are LGHDT and YNNKEL (reference sequence). V dropped 2 bases and J dropped 5; count of bases not matched to a gene: 3. DNA for the CDR3: TGTGCCAGCAGCCAATGGACTAGCGGGAGTCACAATGAGCAGTTCTTC. Protein product: CASSQWTSGSHNEQFF.